Following are 19 T cell receptor beta chains from one sample sequenced in a study of molecular identifiers for immune sequencing clone quantification. From the PCR reads, TCRdb called clonotypes with MiXCR, one entry per CDR3 protein. This sample has approximately 670,000 distinct CDR3 sequences, with about 20% found just once. Sequenced material: naive CD8+ T cells from blood, with Jurkat cell RNA spiked in. Subset indicated: FACS-sorted CD8+CD4-CCR7+CD45RA+ naive T cells. The receptors shown here come from a human donor in good health. Some libraries in this study had Jurkat cell RNA spiked in.

This clonotype appeared a few times. The J gene is TRBJ2-1, the V gene TRBV7-8, with a tentative D call TRBD1 (6 bases). The V and J ends lost 5 bases and 0 bases respectively, with 20 bases between them. Germline assignment: CDR1 SGHVS and CDR2 FQNEAQ. CDR3 length equals 18 residues. Written as DNA, the CDR3 is TGTGCCAGCAGCCCACGGCCTGAGGGGGTTCTCTCCTACAATGAGCAGTTCTTC. This translates into CASSPRPEGVLSYNEQFF.

This clonotype was seen repeatedly, ten times or more. This chain joins TRBV19 and TRBJ2-2, with D uncertain. The germline V gene has CDR1 LNHDA and CDR2 SQIVND (reference sequence). Trimming removed 4 bases at V and 5 bases at J, with 11 bases between. CDR3 length: 14 amino acids. The CDR3 nucleotides are TGTGCCAGTAGTAGGGCTTCGTTTACCGGGGAGCTGTTTTTT. It translates to CASSRASFTGELFF.

Comment on this clonotype: This sequence may be a read error, since a much larger clone differs from it by one base. Written as DNA, the CDR3 is TGTGCCAGCAGCTTGGTTTGGAGCAATCATCCCCAGCATTTT. This encodes CASSLVWSNHPQHF. The gene calls are TRBV5-5 and TRBJ1-5; D not certain. The germline gives CDR1 SGHKS, CDR2 YYEKEE (reference sequence). The CDR3 runs 14 residues.

With respect to this clonotype: A much larger clone sits a single nucleotide away, making a read error possible. As the CDR3 is not closed by the conserved phenylalanine or tryptophan, this likely results from a read error. The chain links TRBV7-2 to TRBJ2-7, with 7 bases identical to TRBD2. J was trimmed by 0 bases and V by 1 base; bases with no gene match: 9. This CDR3 comprises 17 residues. Per the germline V gene, CDR1 is SGHTA and CDR2 is FQGNSA. This CDR3 is CASSLVVGTITSYEQYI. The DNA of the CDR3 is TGTGCCAGCAGCTTAGTAGTGGGGACTATAACCTCCTACGAGCAGTACATC.

This chain uses TRBV12-3 or TRBV12-4 with TRBJ1-1; weak D call: TRBD1 (6 bases). CDR3 length: 15 amino acids. V dropped 5 bases and J dropped 0 bases, with 13 bases sitting between them. CDR3 residues: CASSENTGMNTEAFF. The CDR3 coding sequence is TGTGCCAGCAGTGAAAACACAGGGATGAACACTGAAGCTTTCTTT.

This clonotype was seen more than once but under ten times. This chain uses TRBV19 with TRBJ2-7; D might be TRBD1 or TRBD2, each matching 6 bases. Germline V CDR1 and CDR2: LNHDA, SQIVND (reference sequence). CDR3 length: 11 residues. The CDR3 region is CAAGGPYEQYF. The CDR3 nucleotides read TGTGCAGCTGGGGGGCCCTACGAGCAGTACTTC.

This clonotype was counted at least ten times. Written as DNA, the CDR3 is TGTGCCAGCAATTGGGGCCGTGCCAATGAGCAGTTCTTC. This sequence encodes CASNWGRANEQFF. The chain recombines TRBV2 with TRBJ2-1; the D gene is possibly TRBD1 (5 bases). V shed 7 bases and J shed 6 bases, with 13 bases lying between them. The CDR3 runs 13 residues. Germline CDR1 and CDR2: SNHLY and FYNNEI. Full variable domain (rest looked up from reference TRBV2 and TRBJ2-1): EPEVTQTPSHQVTQMGQEVILRCVPISNHLYFYWYRQILGQKVEFLVSFYNNEISEKSEIFDDQFSVERPDGSNFTLKIRSTKLEDSAMYFCASNWGRANEQFFGPGTRLTVL.

In this sample, this clonotype turned up many times. The chain has TRBV11-2 and TRBJ2-1; 9 nucleotides agree with TRBD2. The CDR3 contains 16 residues. V was clipped by 2 bases and J by 4 bases; unmatched bases: 6. Germline V gene lookup returns CDR1 SGHAT and CDR2 FQNNGV. CDR3 coding DNA: TGTGCCAGCAGCTTATTTAAGCGGGAGGCTTACAATGAGCAGTTCTTC. Its translation: CASSLFKREAYNEQFF. The full variable domain, its missing parts supplied by reference TRBV11-2 and TRBJ2-1, is EAGVAQSPRYKIIEKRQSVAFWCNPISGHATLYWYQQILGQGPKLLIQFQNNGVVDDSQLPKDRFSAERLKGVDSTLKIQPAKLEDSAVYLCASSLFKREAYNEQFFGPGTRLTVL.

This clonotype was detected a few times. V is TRBV19 and J is TRBJ1-4; TRBD1 is a possible D gene (5 bases). The CDR3 consists of 14 residues. V lost 6 bases and J lost 4, with 12 bases in between. Germline CDR1 LNHDA, CDR2 SQIVND (reference sequence). CDR3 bases: TGTGCCAGTAGCAGGACAAGCCGTAATGAAAAACTGTTTTTT. Its protein is CASSRTSRNEKLFF.

A few counts support this clonotype. V is TRBV24-1 and J is TRBJ2-1; perhaps D is TRBD1 or TRBD2 (5 bases each). CDR3 length: 16 residues. Germline V gene lookup returns CDR1 KGHDR and CDR2 SFDVKD. V lost 1 base, J lost 5 bases, and 14 bases lay in between. CDR3 bases: TGTGCCACCAGTGATTTACCCGGGACGAACAACAATGAGCAGTTCTTC. Its translation is CATSDLPGTNNNEQFF.

There are many counts of this clonotype. This chain connects TRBV12-3 or TRBV12-4 to TRBJ2-5; D could derive from TRBD1 or TRBD2 (5 bases each). The CDR3 has 13 residues. Trimming took off 9 bases at V and 2 bases at J, with 13 bases between the two ends. The DNA of the CDR3 is TGTGCCAGTGGGGGATCGGAGCAAGAGACCCAGTACTTC. It specifies CASGGSEQETQYF.

At least ten counts were recorded for this clonotype. V gene TRBV7-9 combines with J gene TRBJ2-5, with D possibly being TRBD1 (6 bases). The V end was cut by 4 bases, the J end by 5 bases, with 17 bases between. The CDR3 is made up of 15 amino acids. Germline V gene sequence: CDR1 SEHNR, CDR2 FQNEAQ (reference sequence). CDR3 residues: CASSSGAGAWETQYF. The CDR3, as DNA: TGTGCCAGCAGCTCTGGGGCAGGGGCTTGGGAGACCCAGTACTTC.

In its sample, this clonotype was seen many times. The rearrangement uses TRBV29-1 and TRBJ2-3, with 7 bases that match TRBD2. Losses at the gene ends were 0 bases for V and 4 bases for J; bases not matched to a gene: 16. There are 18 residues in the CDR3. Germline CDR1 is SQVTM and CDR2 is ANQGSEA. The CDR3 is CSVEDLMWEGPLSDTQYF. The CDR3 bases are TGCAGCGTTGAAGATCTGATGTGGGAGGGCCCGCTTTCAGATACGCAGTATTTT.

Of note for this clonotype: This likely comes from a read error, as the CDR3 has no conserved phenylalanine or tryptophan at its end. The chain recombines TRBV10-3 with TRBJ1-5, with D perhaps TRBD1 (5 bases). V was pared by 3 bases and J by 2 bases, with 17 bases between. The germline V gene has CDR1 ENHRY and CDR2 SYGVKD. The CDR3 runs to 17 residues. The DNA of the CDR3 is TGTGCCATCAGTGATATTGGGGGGAGGGCGGGCAATCAGCCCCAGCATCTT. Translated, it gives CAISDIGGRAGNQPQHL.

The sample holds a few counts of this clonotype. The CDR3 does not close with the conserved phenylalanine or tryptophan, likely indicating a read error. This chain uses TRBV11-3 with TRBJ2-7; D is possibly TRBD1 (5 bases). The CDR3 spans 15 residues. V was pared by 5 bases and J by 2 bases, with 16 bases between. Looked up from germline, CDR1 is SGHNT and CDR2 is YENEEA. The chain's CDR3 is CASSPKGPRAYEQYL. The CDR3 DNA follows: TGTGCCAGCAGCCCCAAGGGGCCCAGGGCCTACGAGCAGTACCTC.

This clonotype was observed a few times. The chain joins TRBV20-1 to TRBJ2-4; D may be TRBD2 (5 bases). The CDR3 runs to 15 residues. Germline V gene data show CDR1 as DFQATT and CDR2 as SNEGSKA (reference sequence). Trimming removed 6 bases from V and 0 bases from J, with 15 bases in between. The CDR3 DNA follows: TGCAGTGCCTCCACGACGGGAATAGCCAAAAACATTCAGTACTTC. Protein sequence: CSASTTGIAKNIQYF.

V is TRBV19 and J is TRBJ2-7; D possibly uses TRBD1 or TRBD2 (6 bases each). CDR3 length: 14 amino acids. The V end lost 5 bases, the J end lost 5 bases, and 16 bases lay between the germline ends. The V gene's germline CDR1 is LNHDA and CDR2 SQIVND (reference sequence). CDR3 in amino acids: CASSLWGAGDEQYF. The CDR3 DNA reads TGTGCCAGTAGTCTGTGGGGGGCTGGCGACGAGCAGTACTTC. Variable domain in full (rest from reference TRBV19 and TRBJ2-7): DGGITQSPKYLFRKEGQNVTLSCEQNLNHDAMYWYRQDPGQGLRLIYYSQIVNDFQKGDIAEGYSVSREKKESFPLTVTSAQKNPTAFYLCASSLWGAGDEQYFGPGTRLTVT.

This clonotype came up many times. The rearrangement uses TRBV4-3 and TRBJ2-7; a possible D gene is TRBD1 (6 bases). Trimming removed 0 bases at V and 0 bases at J, with 6 bases between. The germline CDR1 and CDR2 sequences are LGHNA and YSLEER. This CDR3 region has 14 residues. CDR3 bases: TGCGCCAGCAGCCAAGAACAGGGCTCCTACGAGCAGTACTTC. This translates into CASSQEQGSYEQYF.

The gene calls are TRBV25-1 and TRBJ2-4; D possibly uses TRBD1 or TRBD2 (5 bases each). The CDR3 is made up of 13 amino acids. V gave up 5 bases and J gave up 5 bases, with 10 bases separating them. In germline, CDR1 is MGHDK, CDR2 SYGVNS. This CDR3 reads CASSFSGQNIQYF. The CDR3 nucleotides are TGTGCCAGCAGTTTCTCGGGACAAAACATTCAGTACTTC.